The 2 T cell receptor beta chains listed next were all sequenced from one sample in a study of CD8 T cells in Susac syndrome. RNA in amounts of about 0.45 to 1 ug was reverse transcribed with random hexamers. TCRdb re-called the immunoSEQ multiplex PCR reads through MiXCR, storing one row per CDR3 protein. The sample contains about 120,000 distinct CDR3 sequences, just under 95% of which appear only once. Sequencing used CD8+ T cells from PBMCs. These receptors came from a human donor with Susac syndrome.

The chain joins TRBV5-8 to TRBJ1-3; tentatively, D is TRBD1 (6 bases). The CDR3 covers 17 residues. Trimming removed 4 bases from V and 0 bases from J, with 17 bases in between. Germline CDR1 is SGHTS and CDR2 is YDEGEE. CDR3 bases: TGTGCCAGCAGCGCCTGGACAGTACAAGACTCTGGAAACACCATATATTTT. It codes for CASSAWTVQDSGNTIYF.

The chain is built from TRBV30 and TRBJ1-2, with D perhaps matching TRBD1 (6 bases). Trimming left V 3 bases short and J 4 bases short, with 9 bases between. CDR1 is GTSNPN and CDR2 is SVGIG in the germline V gene (reference sequence). CDR3 size: 12 residues. CDR3 in DNA: TGTGCCTGGAGGGGGGCTGGCTATGGCTACACCTTC. Amino acids: CAWRGAGYGYTF. Drawing the rest from reference TRBV30 and TRBJ1-2, the complete variable domain is SQTIHQWPATLVQPVGSPLSLECTVEGTSNPNLYWYRQAAGRGLQLLFYSVGIGQISSEVPQNLSASRPQDRQFILSSKKLLLSDSGFYLCAWRGAGYGYTFGSGTRLTVV.